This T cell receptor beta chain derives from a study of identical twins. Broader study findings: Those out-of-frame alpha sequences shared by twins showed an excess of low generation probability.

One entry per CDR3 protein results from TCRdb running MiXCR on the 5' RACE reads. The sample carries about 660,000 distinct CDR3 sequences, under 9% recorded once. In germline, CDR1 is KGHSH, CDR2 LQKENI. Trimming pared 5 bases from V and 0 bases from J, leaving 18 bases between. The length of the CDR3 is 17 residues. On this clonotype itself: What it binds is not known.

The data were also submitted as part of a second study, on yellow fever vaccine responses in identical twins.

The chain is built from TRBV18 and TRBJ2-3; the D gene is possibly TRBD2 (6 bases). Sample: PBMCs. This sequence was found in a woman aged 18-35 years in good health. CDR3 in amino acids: CASSATSTRRSTDTQYF. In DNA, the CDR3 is TGTGCCAGCTCAGCTACTAGCACAAGGAGGAGCACAGATACGCAGTATTTT. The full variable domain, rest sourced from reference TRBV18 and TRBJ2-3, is NAGVMQNPRHLVRRRGQEARLRCSPMKGHSHVYWYRQLPEEGLKFMVYLQKENIIDESGMPKERFSAEFPKEGPSILRIQQVVRGDSAAYFCASSATSTRRSTDTQYFGPGTRLTVL.